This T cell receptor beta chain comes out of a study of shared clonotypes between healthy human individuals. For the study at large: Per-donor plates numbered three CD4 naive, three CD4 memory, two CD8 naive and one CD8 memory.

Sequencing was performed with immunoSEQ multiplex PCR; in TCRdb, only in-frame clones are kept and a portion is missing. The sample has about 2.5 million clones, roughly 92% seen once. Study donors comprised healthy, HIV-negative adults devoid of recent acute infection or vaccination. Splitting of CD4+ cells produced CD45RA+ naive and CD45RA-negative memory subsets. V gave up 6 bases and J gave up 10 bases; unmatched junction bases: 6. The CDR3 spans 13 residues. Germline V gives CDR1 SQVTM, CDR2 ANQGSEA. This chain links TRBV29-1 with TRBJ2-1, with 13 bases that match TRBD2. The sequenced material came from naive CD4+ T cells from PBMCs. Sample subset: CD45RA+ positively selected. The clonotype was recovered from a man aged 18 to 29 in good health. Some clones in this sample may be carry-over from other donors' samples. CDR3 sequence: CSVGTSGNWEQFF. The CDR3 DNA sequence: TGCAGCGTGGGGACTAGCGGGAACTGGGAGCAGTTCTTC.